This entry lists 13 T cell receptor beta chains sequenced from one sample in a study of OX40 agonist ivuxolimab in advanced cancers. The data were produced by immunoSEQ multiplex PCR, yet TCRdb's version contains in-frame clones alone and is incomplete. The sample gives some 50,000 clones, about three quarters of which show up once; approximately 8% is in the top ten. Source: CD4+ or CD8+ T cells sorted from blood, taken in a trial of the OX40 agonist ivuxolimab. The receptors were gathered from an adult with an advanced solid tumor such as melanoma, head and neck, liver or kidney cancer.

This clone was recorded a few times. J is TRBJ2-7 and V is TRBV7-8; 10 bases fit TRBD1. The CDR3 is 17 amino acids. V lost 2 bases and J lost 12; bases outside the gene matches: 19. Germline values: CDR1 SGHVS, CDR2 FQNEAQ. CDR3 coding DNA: TGTGCCAGCAGCTTAATGATGGTCCGGACAGGGGGGAGGCTTTGGTACTTC. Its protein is CASSLMMVRTGGRLWYF.

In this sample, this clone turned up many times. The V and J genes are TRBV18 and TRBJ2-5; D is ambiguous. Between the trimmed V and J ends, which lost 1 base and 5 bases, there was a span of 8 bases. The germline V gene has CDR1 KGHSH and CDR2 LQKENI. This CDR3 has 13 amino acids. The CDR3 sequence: CASSPQGVETQYF. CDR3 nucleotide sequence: TGTGCCAGCTCACCACAGGGTGTGGAGACCCAGTACTTC.

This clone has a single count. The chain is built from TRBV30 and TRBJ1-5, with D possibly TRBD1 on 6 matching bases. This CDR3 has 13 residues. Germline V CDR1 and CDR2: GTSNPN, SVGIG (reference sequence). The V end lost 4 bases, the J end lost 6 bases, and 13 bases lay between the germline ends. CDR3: CAWNTGRVQPQHF. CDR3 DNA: TGTGCCTGGAATACAGGGAGGGTTCAGCCCCAGCATTTT. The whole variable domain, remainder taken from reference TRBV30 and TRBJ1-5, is SQTIHQWPATLVQPVGSPLSLECTVEGTSNPNLYWYRQAAGRGLQLLFYSVGIGQISSEVPQNLSASRPQDRQFILSSKKLLLSDSGFYLCAWNTGRVQPQHFGDGTRLSIL.

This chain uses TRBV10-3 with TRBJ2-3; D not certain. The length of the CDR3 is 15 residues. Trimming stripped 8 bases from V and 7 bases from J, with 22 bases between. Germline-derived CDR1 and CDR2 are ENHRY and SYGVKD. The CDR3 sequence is CAISVHSSLGNTQYF. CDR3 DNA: TGTGCCATCTCTGTTCACTCCTCCTTGGGGAATACGCAGTATTTT.

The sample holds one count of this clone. CDR3 region: CASSQDGRQRTQFF. Written as DNA, the CDR3 is TGCGCCAGCAGCCAAGATGGAAGACAGCGCACCCAGTTCTTC. This rearrangement joins TRBV4-3 to TRBJ2-1, with TRBD1 as a possible D gene (5 bases). The length of the CDR3 is 14 residues. Germline V gene lookup returns CDR1 LGHNA and CDR2 YSLEER. V was shortened by 0 bases and J by 13 bases, with 16 bases between the two germline ends.

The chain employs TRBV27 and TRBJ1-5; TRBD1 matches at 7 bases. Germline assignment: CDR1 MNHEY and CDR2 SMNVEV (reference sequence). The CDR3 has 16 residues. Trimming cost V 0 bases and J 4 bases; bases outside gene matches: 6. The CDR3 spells CASSLSKGALNQPQHF. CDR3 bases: TGTGCCAGCAGTTTATCGAAGGGGGCGTTGAATCAGCCCCAGCATTTT.

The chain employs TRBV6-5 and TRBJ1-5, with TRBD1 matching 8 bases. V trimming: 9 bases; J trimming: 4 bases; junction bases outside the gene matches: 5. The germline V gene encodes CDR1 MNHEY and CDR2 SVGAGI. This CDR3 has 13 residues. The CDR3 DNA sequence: TGTGCCAGTCGACAGGGGCTAAATCAGCCCCAGCATTTT. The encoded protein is CASRQGLNQPQHF.

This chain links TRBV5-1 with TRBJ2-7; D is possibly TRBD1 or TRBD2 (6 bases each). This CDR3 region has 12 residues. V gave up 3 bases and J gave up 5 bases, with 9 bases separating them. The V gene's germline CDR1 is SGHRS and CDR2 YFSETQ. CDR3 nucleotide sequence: TGCGCCAGCAGCTCGGGGGCCGACGAGCAGTACTTC. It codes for CASSSGADEQYF.

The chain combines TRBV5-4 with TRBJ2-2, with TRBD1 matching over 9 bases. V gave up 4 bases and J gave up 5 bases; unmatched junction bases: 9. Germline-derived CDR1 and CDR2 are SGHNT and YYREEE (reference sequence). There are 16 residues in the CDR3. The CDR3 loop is CASSRETGGATGELFF. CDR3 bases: TGTGCCAGCAGCCGGGAAACAGGGGGCGCGACCGGGGAGCTGTTTTTT.

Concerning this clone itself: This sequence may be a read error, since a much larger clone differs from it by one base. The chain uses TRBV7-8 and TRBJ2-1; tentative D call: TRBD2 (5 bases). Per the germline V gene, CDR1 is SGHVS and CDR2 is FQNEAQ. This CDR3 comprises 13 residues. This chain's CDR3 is CVSSGLSGDEQFF. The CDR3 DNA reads TGTGTCAGCAGCGGCCTATCGGGCGATGAGCAGTTCTTC.

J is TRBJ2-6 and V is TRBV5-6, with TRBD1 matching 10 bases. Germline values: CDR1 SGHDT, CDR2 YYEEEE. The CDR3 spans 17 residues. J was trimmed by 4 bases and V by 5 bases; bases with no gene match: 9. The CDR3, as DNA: TGTGCCAGCAGGGCCGACAGGGGGCGACGAGGGGCCAACGTCCTGACTTTC. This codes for CASRADRGRRGANVLTF. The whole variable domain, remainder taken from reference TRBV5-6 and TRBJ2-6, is DAGVTQSPTHLIKTRGQQVTLRCSPKSGHDTVSWYQQALGQGPQFIFQYYEEEERQRGNFPDRFSGHQFPNYSSELNVNALLLGDSALYLCASRADRGRRGANVLTFGAGSRLTVL.

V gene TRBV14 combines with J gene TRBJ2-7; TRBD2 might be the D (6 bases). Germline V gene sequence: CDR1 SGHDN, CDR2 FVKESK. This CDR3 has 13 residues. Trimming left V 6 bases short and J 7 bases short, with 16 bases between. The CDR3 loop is CASRSWTTPEQYF. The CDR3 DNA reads TGTGCCAGCAGGTCGTGGACTACCCCAGAGCAGTACTTC.

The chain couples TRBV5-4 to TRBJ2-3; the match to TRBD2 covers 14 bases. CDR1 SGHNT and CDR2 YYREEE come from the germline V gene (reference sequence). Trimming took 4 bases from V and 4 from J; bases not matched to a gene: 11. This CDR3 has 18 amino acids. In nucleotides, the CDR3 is TGTGCCAGCAGCCACGGACTAGCGGGAGGCTGGAGCGCAGATACGCAGTATTTT. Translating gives CASSHGLAGGWSADTQYF.